This TCR beta chain was documented in a study of T cell changes during pregnancy in multiple sclerosis. Sequenced by immunoSEQ multiplex PCR; TCRdb stores in-frame clones only, minus some. Of just under 50,000 clones in the sample, less than 95% were seen once. CDR3 length: 16 amino acids. Germline CDR1 SGDLS, CDR2 YYNGEE. V lost 4 bases, J lost 8 bases, and 22 bases lay in between. This receptor was taken from a female donor with multiple sclerosis, enrolled in a pregnancy study. This chain connects TRBV9 to TRBJ1-3, with D possibly being TRBD1 (6 bases). The sequencing used CD4+ T cells from peripheral blood mononuclear cells, collected in the third trimester of pregnancy. The CDR3 loop is CASSLRTGFGLDTIYF. Here the CDR3 DNA reads TGTGCCAGCAGCCTACGTACAGGGTTCGGACTGGACACCATATATTTT.